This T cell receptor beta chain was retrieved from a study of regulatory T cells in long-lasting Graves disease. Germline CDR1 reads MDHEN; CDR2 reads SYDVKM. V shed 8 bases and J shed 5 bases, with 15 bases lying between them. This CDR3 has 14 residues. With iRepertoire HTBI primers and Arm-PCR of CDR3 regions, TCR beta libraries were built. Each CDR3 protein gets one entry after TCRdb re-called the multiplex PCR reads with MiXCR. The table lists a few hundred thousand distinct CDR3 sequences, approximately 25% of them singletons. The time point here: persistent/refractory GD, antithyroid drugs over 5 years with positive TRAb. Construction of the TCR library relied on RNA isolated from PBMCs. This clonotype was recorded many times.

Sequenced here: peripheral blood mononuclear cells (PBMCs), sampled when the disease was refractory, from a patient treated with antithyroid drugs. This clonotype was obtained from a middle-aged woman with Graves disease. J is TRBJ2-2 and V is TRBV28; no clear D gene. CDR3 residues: CASVRAATTGELFF. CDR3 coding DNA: TGTGCCAGCGTAAGGGCAGCTACTACCGGGGAGCTGTTTTTT. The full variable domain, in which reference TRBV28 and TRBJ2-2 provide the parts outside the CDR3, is DVKVTQSSRYLVKRTGEKVFLECVQDMDHENMFWYRQDPGLGLRLIYFSYDVKMKEKGDIPEGYSVSREKKERFSLILESASTNQTSMYLCASVRAATTGELFFGEGSRLTVL.